This T cell receptor beta chain was sequenced in a study of beta chain features in type 1 diabetes. The study, taken as a whole, reports: A greater similarity of naive, central memory and Treg TCRB repertoires was seen among patients than among healthy donors.

Germline V gives CDR1 LNHDA, CDR2 SQIVND (reference sequence). The V and J ends lost 1 base and 5 bases, in that order; junction bases with no gene match: 5. The CDR3 totals 16 residues. As to this clone: What it binds is not known.

Isolated RNA was reverse transcribed in full, so expressed TCRB transcripts were sequenced. Sequencing was performed with immunoSEQ multiplex PCR; in TCRdb, only in-frame clones are kept and a portion is missing. The sample has 120,000 to 150,000 clones, more than 9% seen once. The V and J genes are TRBV19 and TRBJ2-1, with 10 nucleotides matching TRBD2. Specimen: naive CD4+ T cells from blood. The clonotype originates from a man aged 18 to 29 in good health. CDR3 bases: TGTGCCAGTAGTATAGGCCGGACTAGCGGTGACAATGAGCAGTTCTTC. Protein: CASSIGRTSGDNEQFF.